The source of this TCR beta chain is a study of blood T cell repertoires in COVID-19. The CDR3 contains 18 residues. Germline CDR1 reads KGHDR; CDR2 reads SFDVKD. V lost 0 bases and J lost 8, with 22 bases in between. The authors' processing: Reference gene primer amplification yielded estimated nucleated cell counts. The repertoire was sequenced with immunoSEQ multiplex PCR; TCRdb's copy has only in-frame clones and lacks some. D and trimming were read from the DNA, whereas the V and J calls and clone size are those reported in that table. The table shows about 240,000 clones, with 80% to 90% occurring only once.

The V and J genes are TRBV24-1 and TRBJ2-1, with a possible D match to TRBD1 (6 bases). Sequencing was done on a sample of peripheral blood. This clonotype was sampled from a man aged 55 to 69 with acute or convalescent COVID-19. The CDR3 DNA sequence: TGTGCCACCAGTGATTTGGGTTCTGGCAGGGGCCTACACGATGAGCAGTTCTTC. This gives the protein CATSDLGSGRGLHDEQFF.